A single sample gave rise to the 27 T cell receptor beta chains below, sequenced in a study of CD8 T cells in Susac syndrome (dated by TCRdb to between 2019 and 2020). Receptor libraries were prepared by the immunoSEQ multiplex PCR assay. RNA was extracted using the RNeasy kit, and about 0.45 to 1 microgram was reverse transcribed with random hexamers. TCRdb reanalyzed the raw reads on its own, using fastp at Q25 for trimming and MiXCR for clone calling, and kept in-frame beta chains. For every CDR3 protein sequence, its rows merge into one entry that carries the most common genes and DNA. In all, the sample holds some 160,000 distinct CDR3 sequences, and 94% of those were seen once. Together, the top ten hold roughly 0.11% of the sample. Sequencing was performed on CD4+ T cells from PBMCs. All receptors come from a human donor with Susac syndrome.

The V and J genes are TRBV5-4 and TRBJ1-1; 7 nucleotides match TRBD1. This CDR3 has 15 residues. Losses at the gene ends were 4 bases for V and 0 bases for J; bases not matched to a gene: 6. CDR1 is SGHNT and CDR2 is YYREEE in the germline V gene (reference sequence). The CDR3 nucleotides read TGTGCCAGCAGCCCAGGACAGGACATGAACACTGAAGCTTTCTTT. This sequence encodes CASSPGQDMNTEAFF.

The rearrangement links TRBV7-3 to TRBJ2-2; 9 bases map to TRBD2. Per the germline V gene, CDR1 is SGHTA and CDR2 is FQGTGA. Trimming at V came to 5 bases and at J to 1 base, leaving 5 bases not matched to a gene. The CDR3 extends over 16 amino acids. The CDR3 region has the DNA TGTGCCAGCAGCCATAGCGGGGGCCAGAACACCGGGGAGCTGTTTTTT. It translates to CASSHSGGQNTGELFF. The full variable domain, its missing parts supplied by reference TRBV7-3 and TRBJ2-2, is GAGVSQTPSNKVTEKGKYVELRCDPISGHTALYWYRQSLGQGPEFLIYFQGTGAADDSGLPNDRFFAVRPEGSVSTLKIQRTERGDSAVYLCASSHSGGQNTGELFFGEGSRLTVL.

This CDR3 is CASSSQPDRAWYEQYF. CDR3 nucleotides: TGTGCCAGCAGTTCCCAGCCGGACAGGGCCTGGTACGAGCAGTACTTC. The chain recombines TRBV6-2 or TRBV6-3 with TRBJ2-7; 8 bases align to TRBD1. Looked up from germline, CDR1 is MNHEY and CDR2 is SVGEGT. V shed 4 bases and J 4 bases; nucleotides not matched to a gene: 12. There are 16 residues in the CDR3.

This rearrangement joins TRBV18 to TRBJ2-7; possibly TRBD1 or TRBD2 for D (5 bases each). In germline, CDR1 is KGHSH, CDR2 LQKENI. The CDR3 runs 15 residues. The V gene lost 3 bases and the J gene lost 4 bases, with 16 bases spanning the gap. CDR3 bases: TGTGCCAGCTCACCGCGGGCAGGGTATCGGTACGAGCAGTACTTC. It codes for CASSPRAGYRYEQYF.

Points on this clonotype: A read error may account for a junction end that differs from germline. The chain uses TRBV9 and TRBJ1-3; no firm D call. Germline V gene lookup returns CDR1 SGDLS and CDR2 YYNGEE. There are 11 residues in the CDR3. The CDR3 DNA reads as TGTGCCAGCAGCGTAGAGGGCAGTCTGAATTTT. Protein: CASSVEGSLNF.

This rearrangement joins TRBV20-1 to TRBJ1-1; D unresolved. Germline CDR1 is DFQATT and CDR2 is SNEGSKA (reference sequence). CDR3 size: 13 residues. Trimming pared 0 bases from V and 1 base from J, leaving 6 bases between. The DNA of the CDR3 is TGCAGTGCTAGAGATGTACGGAACACTGAAGCTTTCTTT. It is translated as CSARDVRNTEAFF.

The V and J genes are TRBV20-1 and TRBJ2-2, with a weak D call TRBD2 (5 bases). V dropped 3 bases and J dropped 1 base, with 6 bases sitting between them. Germline-derived CDR1 and CDR2 are DFQATT and SNEGSKA (reference sequence). There are 13 residues in the CDR3. The CDR3 sequence is CSASGMNTGELFF. The CDR3 DNA reads as TGCAGTGCTAGCGGGATGAACACCGGGGAGCTGTTTTTT.

V is TRBV5-6 and J is TRBJ1-2, with D unresolved. This CDR3 contains 14 residues. V lost 0 bases to trimming and J lost 2 bases, with 8 bases between them. The germline V gene encodes CDR1 SGHDT and CDR2 YYEEEE. The CDR3 is CASSLGVRNYGYTF. The CDR3 nucleotides read TGTGCCAGCAGCTTGGGGGTCAGGAACTATGGCTACACCTTC.

The sample holds one count of this clonotype. The chain joins TRBV5-1 to TRBJ2-5; 8 bases map to TRBD1. In germline, CDR1 is SGHRS, CDR2 YFSETQ. The CDR3 totals 15 residues. J lost 3 bases, V lost 4 bases, and 8 bases had no gene match. This chain's CDR3 is CASSTGTGVKETQYF. The CDR3 DNA follows: TGCGCCAGCAGCACCGGGACAGGTGTCAAAGAGACCCAGTACTTC.

This clonotype appeared once. V usage is TRBV20-1 and J usage is TRBJ1-6, with D possibly TRBD1 on 6 matching bases. V lost 1 base, J lost 4 bases, and 11 bases lay in between. CDR3 length: 15 amino acids. Germline lookup yields CDR1 DFQATT and CDR2 SNEGSKA (reference sequence). The CDR3 DNA reads TGCAGTGCTAGAGGAGGACAGTATTATAATTCACCCCTCCACTTT. Translating it yields CSARGGQYYNSPLHF.

The chain is built from TRBV18 and TRBJ2-7, with 7 bases matching TRBD1. Germline CDR1 is KGHSH and CDR2 is LQKENI. This CDR3 spans 15 amino acids. V lost 4 bases, J lost 0 bases, and 6 bases stayed unmatched. The CDR3 loop is CASSQAGTDSYEQYF. In DNA, the CDR3 is TGTGCCAGCTCACAGGCCGGGACAGACTCCTACGAGCAGTACTTC. Filled out from reference TRBV18 and TRBJ2-7, the complete variable domain reads NAGVMQNPRHLVRRRGQEARLRCSPMKGHSHVYWYRQLPEEGLKFMVYLQKENIIDESGMPKERFSAEFPKEGPSILRIQQVVRGDSAAYFCASSQAGTDSYEQYFGPGTRLTVT.

The V and J genes are TRBV27 and TRBJ2-3, with TRBD2 matching 7 bases. CDR1 and CDR2 from the germline V gene are MNHEY and SMNVEV (reference sequence). The CDR3 has 16 amino acids. The J segment lost 3 bases and the V segment lost 6 bases, leaving 12 bases of the junction unmatched. In DNA form, the CDR3 reads TGTGCCAGCAGAACCGCCGGGGGAGGGAGGACAGATACGCAGTATTTT. Its translation is CASRTAGGGRTDTQYF.

The V gene is TRBV29-1, the J gene TRBJ2-4; D not resolved. Germline V gene lookup returns CDR1 SQVTM and CDR2 ANQGSEA. The CDR3 covers 13 residues. V dropped 4 bases and J dropped 6 bases, with 13 bases sitting between them. Here the CDR3 DNA reads TGCAGCGTTGGTCAGGTTTCGGGAAACATTCAGTACTTC. Protein: CSVGQVSGNIQYF.

The chain carries TRBV2 and TRBJ2-7; 9 nucleotides agree with TRBD1. Germline V lookup: CDR1 SNHLY, CDR2 FYNNEI. J gave up 6 bases and V 8 bases, and 8 bases lay outside the gene matches. There are 13 residues in the CDR3. In DNA, the CDR3 is TGTGCCAGCTCGGGACAGGGCTCATCCGAGCAGTACTTC. It yields the protein CASSGQGSSEQYF.

This clonotype has only one observation. This sequence joins TRBV20-1 and TRBJ2-7, with TRBD2 matching over 8 bases. Trimming removed 3 bases from V and 1 base from J; junction bases left unmatched: 8. This CDR3 spans 15 amino acids. CDR1 is DFQATT, CDR2 SNEGSKA, per germline (reference sequence). The CDR3 is CSASKARGVSYEQYF. DNA of the CDR3: TGCAGTGCTAGTAAGGCGCGGGGGGTATCCTACGAGCAGTACTTC.

The chain links TRBV20-1 to TRBJ2-3, with 7 bases aligning to TRBD1. Germline CDR1 and CDR2: DFQATT and SNEGSKA (reference sequence). The CDR3 loop spans 13 amino acids. The V gene end was trimmed by 4 bases and the J gene end by 0 bases; junction bases not matched to a gene: 1. CDR3 sequence: CSANRGSTDTQYF. The CDR3 region has the DNA TGCAGTGCTAACAGGGGCAGCACAGATACGCAGTATTTT.

V and J are TRBV7-2 and TRBJ2-5; 7 bases map to TRBD1. The V and J ends lost 5 bases and 3 bases, in that order; junction bases with no gene match: 6. CDR3 size: 14 residues. Germline CDR1 is SGHTA and CDR2 is FQGNSA. CDR3 DNA sequence: TGTGCCAGCAGCCAACAGGGGACGAAAGAGACCCAGTACTTC. Translation: CASSQQGTKETQYF.

The genes are TRBV29-1 and TRBJ2-2; D gene uncertain. This CDR3 has 12 amino acids. Trimming removed 3 bases from V and 1 base from J, with 3 bases in between. Germline CDR1 reads SQVTM; CDR2 reads ANQGSEA. CDR3 bases: TGCAGCGTTGACGGGAACACCGGGGAGCTGTTTTTT. Translated: CSVDGNTGELFF.

The chain joins TRBV20-1 to TRBJ2-1; maybe TRBD2 (5 bases). The CDR3 covers 15 residues. Germline-derived CDR1 and CDR2 are DFQATT and SNEGSKA (reference sequence). V lost 0 bases, J lost 8 bases, and 17 bases lay in between. The CDR3: CSARDKREFTDEQFF. In DNA form, the CDR3 reads TGCAGTGCTAGAGATAAGAGGGAATTTACTGATGAGCAGTTCTTC.

The gene calls are TRBV3-1 and TRBJ2-7; D not certain. Looked up from germline, CDR1 is LGHDT and CDR2 is YNNKEL (reference sequence). The CDR3 extends over 13 amino acids. The V and J ends lost 1 base and 6 bases respectively, with 10 bases between them. Here the CDR3 DNA reads TGTGCCAGCAGCCAAGGACCGACCGGCGAGCAGTACTTC. Amino acids: CASSQGPTGEQYF.

CDR3 protein: CSAGGTNEKLFF. The CDR3 coding sequence is TGCAGTGCCGGGGGAACTAATGAAAAACTGTTTTTT. The chain links TRBV20-1 to TRBJ1-4; D might be TRBD1 (5 bases). The germline V and J ends were trimmed by 6 bases and 1 base, with 6 bases remaining between them. Germline CDR1 is DFQATT and CDR2 is SNEGSKA (reference sequence). The CDR3 has 12 amino acids.

The chain is built from TRBV29-1 and TRBJ1-2; 10 nucleotides align to TRBD1. The CDR3 sequence is 20 residues long. The germline V gene has CDR1 SQVTM and CDR2 ANQGSEA. The V and J ends lost 4 bases and 4 bases, in that order; junction bases with no gene match: 24. CDR3 in DNA: TGCAGCGTTGTATCACAGGCCTCCGGGACAGGGGACGGGAACGGCTATGGCTACACCTTC. Translated, it gives CSVVSQASGTGDGNGYGYTF. The whole variable domain, filled in from reference TRBV29-1 and TRBJ1-2, reads SAVISQKPSRDICQRGTSLTIQCQVDSQVTMMFWYRQQPGQSLTLIATANQGSEATYESGFVIDKFPISRPNLTFSTLTVSNMSPEDSSIYLCSVVSQASGTGDGNGYGYTFGSGTRLTVV.

The chain combines TRBV4-1 with TRBJ2-7, with 9 bases fitting TRBD1. V trimming: 6 bases; J trimming: 3 bases; junction bases outside the gene matches: 9. CDR1 is MGHRA, CDR2 YSYEKL, per germline. The CDR3 covers 15 residues. Here the CDR3 reads CASSYPGQGNYEQYF. Here the CDR3 DNA reads TGCGCCAGCAGTTACCCGGGACAGGGTAACTACGAGCAGTACTTC.

V and J are TRBV30 and TRBJ2-2, with D tentatively TRBD1 or TRBD2 (6 bases each). CDR1 and CDR2 from the germline V gene are GTSNPN and SVGIG (reference sequence). CDR3 length: 13 residues. Trimming stripped 0 bases from V and 6 bases from J, with 8 bases between. The CDR3 coding sequence is TGTGCCTGGAGTGTAGGGGGGTCCGGGGAGCTGTTTTTT. Its translation: CAWSVGGSGELFF.

The chain recombines TRBV2 with TRBJ2-7, with D perhaps matching TRBD1 or TRBD2 (5 bases each). CDR3 size: 12 residues. Trimming removed 5 bases from V and 9 bases from J, with 14 bases in between. CDR1 is SNHLY and CDR2 is FYNNEI in the germline V gene. The DNA of the CDR3 is TGTGCCAGCAGTTACCGGGACCGAGGGCAGTACTTC. This codes for CASSYRDRGQYF.

The genes are TRBV5-6 and TRBJ2-3; D may be TRBD2 (5 bases). V gave up 4 bases and J gave up 3 bases, with 15 bases separating them. The germline CDR1 and CDR2 sequences are SGHDT and YYEEEE. The CDR3 consists of 15 residues. CDR3 DNA: TGTGCCAGCAGCCCAGCCCGAGGACTGACAGATACGCAGTATTTT. It is translated as CASSPARGLTDTQYF.

This clonotype was recorded once. V and J are TRBV5-6 and TRBJ2-1; tentatively, D is TRBD1 (6 bases). The V gene lost 3 bases and the J gene lost 4 bases, with 11 bases spanning the gap. This CDR3 spans 14 amino acids. CDR1 is SGHDT, CDR2 YYEEEE, per germline. The DNA for the CDR3 is TGTGCCAGCAGCTCAACGACAGGATACAATGAGCAGTTCTTC. Translated: CASSSTTGYNEQFF.